These 24 T cell receptor beta chains came from one sample sequenced in a study of OX40 agonist ivuxolimab in advanced cancers. Profiled with immunoSEQ multiplex PCR; TCRdb holds only in-frame clones, not every one. The top ten clones hold over 15% of a sample with 22,000 or so clones, about 73% of them seen once. Material: CD4+ or CD8+ T cells sorted from blood, obtained in a trial of the OX40 agonist ivuxolimab. The receptors here all came from an adult with an advanced solid tumor such as melanoma, head and neck, liver or kidney cancer.

The chain combines TRBV5-1 with TRBJ2-3; D not resolved. Germline-derived CDR1 and CDR2 are SGHRS and YFSETQ. The ends were cut back, 0 bases at V and 0 bases at J, with 8 bases in the middle. This CDR3 has 15 amino acids. The CDR3, as DNA: TGCGCCAGCAGCTTGGATGGGTCTAGCACAGATACGCAGTATTTT. Translated, it gives CASSLDGSSTDTQYF. Drawing the rest from reference TRBV5-1 and TRBJ2-3, the complete variable domain is KAGVTQTPRYLIKTRGQQVTLSCSPISGHRSVSWYQQTPGQGLQFLFEYFSETQRNKGNFPGRFSGRQFSNSRSEMNVSTLELGDSALYLCASSLDGSSTDTQYFGPGTRLTVL.

V and J are TRBV7-2 and TRBJ2-5; D is unclear. V was pared by 5 bases and J by 7 bases, with 14 bases between. CDR3 length equals 13 residues. The germline V gene encodes CDR1 SGHTA and CDR2 FQGNSA. The CDR3 sequence is CASSASRLGTQYF. In DNA form, the CDR3 reads TGTGCCAGCAGCGCTTCCCGACTGGGGACCCAGTACTTC.

The chain uses TRBV6-5 and TRBJ1-5; D may be TRBD1 (5 bases). V was clipped by 6 bases and J by 6 bases, with 18 bases between them. Germline V gene sequence: CDR1 MNHEY, CDR2 SVGAGI. The CDR3 covers 15 residues. The CDR3 DNA reads TGTGCCAGCAGCCGGAGGGGATCTGAGCCTCAGCCCCAGCATTTT. Encoded protein: CASSRRGSEPQPQHF.

This clone counts as medium-sized. The chain is built from TRBV9 and TRBJ2-1; D tentatively reads TRBD1 or TRBD2 (6 bases each). This CDR3 has 15 amino acids. Trimming took off 4 bases at V and 5 bases at J, with 16 bases between the two ends. The germline CDR1 and CDR2 sequences are SGDLS and YYNGEE. The CDR3 loop is CASSPGGGRHNEQFF. CDR3 DNA: TGTGCCAGCAGCCCCGGAGGGGGACGGCACAATGAGCAGTTCTTC. The whole variable domain, filled in from reference TRBV9 and TRBJ2-1, reads DSGVTQTPKHLITATGQRVTLRCSPRSGDLSVYWYQQSLDQGLQFLIQYYNGEERAKGNILERFSAQQFPDLHSELNLSSLELGDSALYFCASSPGGGRHNEQFFGPGTRLTVL.

This clone has just a few counts. The chain recombines TRBV16 with TRBJ2-3; D gene uncertain. Trimming took off 4 bases at V and 2 bases at J, with 4 bases between the two ends. The CDR3 runs 12 residues. From germline, CDR1 is KGHSY and CDR2 FQNENV. CDR3 nucleotide sequence: TGTGCCAGCAGCCCCTTCACAGATACGCAGTATTTT. The encoded protein is CASSPFTDTQYF.

The chain carries TRBV9 and TRBJ1-3, with 9 bases matching TRBD1. Germline-derived CDR1 and CDR2 are SGDLS and YYNGEE. This CDR3 is built from 16 residues. The J segment lost 4 bases and the V segment lost 6 bases, leaving 11 bases of the junction unmatched. The CDR3 DNA sequence: TGTGCCAGCAAACGAGGGGACAGGGATTCGGGAAACACCATATATTTT. Its translation is CASKRGDRDSGNTIYF. Complete variable domain (other parts from reference TRBV9 and TRBJ1-3): DSGVTQTPKHLITATGQRVTLRCSPRSGDLSVYWYQQSLDQGLQFLIQYYNGEERAKGNILERFSAQQFPDLHSELNLSSLELGDSALYFCASKRGDRDSGNTIYFGEGSWLTVV.

CDR3 loop: CASRATGALGNQPQHF. The CDR3 DNA is TGTGCCAGCAGGGCGACAGGCGCCTTGGGAAATCAGCCCCAGCATTTT. The chain combines TRBV6-6 with TRBJ1-5, with D possibly being TRBD1 (6 bases). Trimming removed 6 bases from V and 4 bases from J, with 19 bases in between. In germline, CDR1 is MNHNY, CDR2 SVGAGI (reference sequence). The CDR3 has 16 amino acids.

The rearrangement uses TRBV9 and TRBJ2-1; a weak D match, TRBD2 (7 bases). CDR3 size: 17 residues. CDR1 and CDR2 from the germline V gene are SGDLS and YYNGEE. With 2 bases removed from V and 7 bases from J, the gap between germline ends came to 22 bases. CDR3: CASSVAAAGALGNEQFF. DNA of the CDR3: TGTGCCAGCAGCGTCGCGGCGGCGGGGGCCTTGGGGAATGAGCAGTTCTTC.

The J gene is TRBJ2-7, the V gene TRBV30; no clear D. V was pared by 1 base and J by 4 bases, with 5 bases between. Germline CDR1 reads GTSNPN; CDR2 reads SVGIG (reference sequence). The CDR3 has 11 residues. The CDR3 spells CAWSARYEQYF. In nucleotides, the CDR3 is TGTGCCTGGAGTGCCCGTTACGAGCAGTACTTC.

V usage is TRBV28 and J usage is TRBJ2-5; the D gene is possibly TRBD2 (6 bases). The germline gives CDR1 MDHEN, CDR2 SYDVKM. The CDR3 is 14 amino acids. V was clipped by 0 bases and J by 4 bases, with 9 bases between them. The CDR3 region has the DNA TGTGCCAGCAGTTTATGGGGGGGTAGAGAGACCCAGTACTTC. Translated: CASSLWGGRETQYF. Variable domain in full (rest from reference TRBV28 and TRBJ2-5): DVKVTQSSRYLVKRTGEKVFLECVQDMDHENMFWYRQDPGLGLRLIYFSYDVKMKEKGDIPEGYSVSREKKERFSLILESASTNQTSMYLCASSLWGGRETQYFGPGTRLLVL.

Written as DNA, the CDR3 is TGCGCCAGCAGGGGAGGGACCTCAGACTCCTACAATGAGCAGTTCTTC. Amino acid sequence: CASRGGTSDSYNEQFF. The chain links TRBV10-2 to TRBJ2-1, with TRBD2 matching 7 bases. CDR3 size: 16 residues. Germline V CDR1 and CDR2: WSHSY, SAAADI. The V gene end was trimmed by 6 bases and the J gene end by 0 bases; junction bases not matched to a gene: 8.

J is TRBJ2-4 and V is TRBV19; no firm D call. V was cut by 8 bases and J by 3 bases, with 17 bases left in between. This CDR3 has 15 residues. The V gene's germline CDR1 is LNHDA and CDR2 SQIVND (reference sequence). CDR3 region: CASRSRNGGKNIQYF. DNA of the CDR3: TGTGCCAGTCGCTCTAGGAATGGTGGCAAAAACATTCAGTACTTC.

The CDR3 loop is CASSQDIAVTYEQYF. DNA of the CDR3: TGCGCCAGCAGCCAAGATATAGCTGTAACCTACGAGCAGTACTTC. This chain links TRBV4-1 with TRBJ2-7; D is unclear. V was clipped by 0 bases and J by 2 bases, with 11 bases between them. The germline V gene has CDR1 MGHRA and CDR2 YSYEKL. This CDR3 comprises 15 residues.

This clone was counted once. The chain is built from TRBV19 and TRBJ1-2, with 9 bases lining up with TRBD1. J was trimmed by 7 bases and V by 10 bases; bases with no gene match: 10. There are 13 residues in the CDR3. Germline V gives CDR1 LNHDA, CDR2 SQIVND (reference sequence). The CDR3 coding sequence is TGTGCCATACCGGGACAGGGTTTAAGTGGCTACACCTTC. Encoded protein: CAIPGQGLSGYTF.

The chain employs TRBV4-2 and TRBJ1-2, with D hard to call. Per the germline V gene, CDR1 is LGHNA and CDR2 is YNFKEQ. The CDR3 has 12 residues. V dropped 5 bases and J dropped 4 bases, with 8 bases sitting between them. CDR3 residues: CASSFLSYGYTF. DNA for the CDR3: TGTGCCAGCAGCTTTCTGAGCTATGGCTACACCTTC.

The chain is built from TRBV5-1 and TRBJ2-1; 7 nucleotides align to TRBD1. V was clipped by 1 base and J by 5 bases; unmatched bases: 6. This CDR3 spans 15 amino acids. The germline V gene encodes CDR1 SGHRS and CDR2 YFSETQ. CDR3 sequence (DNA): TGCGCCAGCAGCTTGACAGGGGTAGGAAACAATGAGCAGTTCTTC. Protein sequence: CASSLTGVGNNEQFF. Together with reference TRBV5-1 and TRBJ2-1, the CDR3 gives the full variable domain: KAGVTQTPRYLIKTRGQQVTLSCSPISGHRSVSWYQQTPGQGLQFLFEYFSETQRNKGNFPGRFSGRQFSNSRSEMNVSTLELGDSALYLCASSLTGVGNNEQFFGPGTRLTVL.

This chain joins TRBV27 and TRBJ1-1; D is uncertain. Germline CDR1 is MNHEY and CDR2 is SMNVEV (reference sequence). Deletions cut 6 bases from V and 0 bases from J, with 11 bases between. The length of the CDR3 is 14 residues. CDR3 sequence reads: CASSPRIMNTEAFF. CDR3 bases: TGTGCCAGCAGCCCCCGAATCATGAACACTGAAGCTTTCTTT.

This clone showed up just a few times. The CDR3 coding sequence is TGTGCCAGCTCGGACAGTAACTATGGCTACACCTTC. Translating it yields CASSDSNYGYTF. This chain joins TRBV6-5 and TRBJ1-2; possibly TRBD1 for D (6 bases). Trimming pared 8 bases from V and 1 base from J, leaving 8 bases between. Germline values: CDR1 MNHEY, CDR2 SVGAGI. This CDR3 contains 12 residues.

There are a few counts of this clone. J is TRBJ2-2 and V is TRBV7-6; the match to TRBD1 covers 8 bases. Germline CDR1 SGHVS, CDR2 FNYEAQ. The V and J ends lost 3 bases and 2 bases, in that order; junction bases with no gene match: 5. The CDR3 consists of 16 residues. The CDR3 nucleotides read TGTGCCAGCAGCTTCAGGACAGGGTTAAACACCGGGGAGCTGTTTTTT. As protein: CASSFRTGLNTGELFF.

The J gene is TRBJ2-2, the V gene TRBV7-2; the D gene is possibly TRBD2 (6 bases). From germline, CDR1 is SGHTA and CDR2 FQGNSA. V shed 2 bases and J shed 5 bases, with 24 bases lying between them. The CDR3 loop spans 19 amino acids. The DNA of the CDR3 is TGTGCCAGCAGCTTACCATCCCTCAACAGCGCGGGAAGTACCGGGGAGCTGTTTTTT. It is translated as CASSLPSLNSAGSTGELFF.

The chain is built from TRBV18 and TRBJ2-1; tentatively, D is TRBD1 or TRBD2 (5 bases each). The V gene lost 4 bases and the J gene lost 5 bases, with 12 bases spanning the gap. The CDR3 extends over 14 amino acids. The germline gives CDR1 KGHSH, CDR2 LQKENI. The CDR3, as DNA: TGTGCCAGCTCACTCAGGGACGGAGACAATGAGCAGTTCTTC. Translated, it gives CASSLRDGDNEQFF.

The chain uses TRBV7-3 and TRBJ1-6; D may be TRBD1 (5 bases). CDR1 is SGHTA and CDR2 is FQGTGA in the germline V gene. With 1 base removed from V and 9 bases from J, the gap between germline ends came to 13 bases. This CDR3 is built from 15 residues. CDR3 loop: CASSLRQGNSSPLHF. CDR3 bases: TGTGCCAGCAGCTTAAGGCAGGGTAACAGTTCACCCCTCCACTTT.

This chain joins TRBV27 and TRBJ2-1; a possible D gene is TRBD2 (5 bases). This CDR3 has 12 residues. Per germline, CDR1 MNHEY and CDR2 SMNVEV (reference sequence). Trimming shortened V by 6 bases and J by 8 bases, and 11 bases separated the two germline ends. The chain's CDR3 is CASSLLGDEQFF. In DNA, the CDR3 is TGTGCCAGCAGCTTGCTCGGGGATGAGCAGTTCTTC.

In the case of this clone: Other DNA sequences in this sample translate to the same CDR3. This chain joins TRBV7-3 and TRBJ2-1, with 11 bases that match TRBD2. Germline values: CDR1 SGHTA, CDR2 FQGTGA. This CDR3 has 15 amino acids. V lost 1 base to trimming and J lost 5 bases; unmatched junction nucleotides: 1. The DNA for the CDR3 is TGTGCCAGCAGCTTAAGACTAGCGGGGCACAATGAGCAGTTCTTC. It translates to CASSLRLAGHNEQFF.